These 18 T cell receptor beta chains share one sample of origin, sequenced in a study of tumor-infiltrating lymphocytes in primary liver carcinoma. The source material, 20-30 mg of unsorted bulk tissue, was used to co-extract RNA and DNA. Reverse transcription of 450 to 500 ng total RNA with a constant-region primer produced TCR beta cDNA. Sequencing libraries for TCR beta derived from three nested multiplex PCR rounds that used slightly modified ARM-PCR. TRBV1-TRBV30 forward primers and a C-beta reverse primer were used in the first two PCR rounds, which each ran for about 10 cycles. TCRdb re-analysed the multiplex PCR reads in MiXCR, keeping a single row per CDR3 protein. The sample records about 41,000 distinct CDR3 sequences, roughly 73% being singletons. The specimen was liver tumor tissue from sampling region 2. The subset denotes: tumor region T2, inferior pole. These receptors originate from a man aged 40-49 years with primary liver carcinoma and hepatitis B virus infection.

This clonotype was seen at least ten times. This chain links TRBV30 with TRBJ1-4, with D hard to call. The germline CDR1 and CDR2 sequences are GTSNPN and SVGIG (reference sequence). V dropped 4 bases and J dropped 8 bases, with 14 bases sitting between them. The CDR3 totals 13 residues. The CDR3 DNA reads as TGTGCCTGGAATATCGGGTTGGGGGAAAAACTGTTTTTT. Translating it yields CAWNIGLGEKLFF.

A note on this clonotype: One end of the junction varies from germline; a read error may be responsible. V usage is TRBV24-1 and J usage is TRBJ2-1, with D unresolved. Looked up from germline, CDR1 is KGHDR and CDR2 is SFDVKD. The CDR3 spans 15 residues. CDR3 DNA: TGTGGCACCAGTGATTTGCTCTACCAATACAATGAGCAGCTCTTC. As protein: CGTSDLLYQYNEQLF.

This clonotype has only one observation. The junction departs from the called germline gene at one end, perhaps through a read error. V usage is TRBV10-2 and J usage is TRBJ2-5; possible D gene TRBD1, 6 bases. This CDR3 region has 14 residues. Germline assignment: CDR1 WSHSY and CDR2 SAAADI. CDR3 protein: CARNSGQGQETQYF. In nucleotides, the CDR3 is TGCGCCAGGAATTCGGGACAAGGGCAAGAGACCCAATACTTC.

The chain couples TRBV6-2 or TRBV6-3 to TRBJ1-1; D not certain. CDR3 length equals 14 residues. Germline assignment: CDR1 MNHEY and CDR2 SVGEGT. The V gene lost 2 bases and the J gene lost 4 bases, with 11 bases spanning the gap. The CDR3 loop reads CASSYRRAGTEAFF. CDR3 nucleotide sequence: TGTGCCAGCAGTTACCGGAGGGCTGGCACTGAAGCTTTCTTT.

In the case of this clonotype: Since the CDR3 does not end with the conserved phenylalanine or tryptophan, this likely comes from a read error. The CDR3 reads CASNPGGVRGEQYI. In DNA form, the CDR3 reads TGTGCCAGCAACCCTGGAGGGGTTAGAGGTGAGCAGTACATC. The chain uses TRBV6-2 or TRBV6-3 and TRBJ2-7; possible D gene TRBD2, 6 bases. The V and J ends lost 7 bases and 7 bases respectively, with 20 bases between them. Germline lookup yields CDR1 MNHEY and CDR2 SVGEGT. This CDR3 comprises 14 residues.

Comment on this clonotype: One junction end does not reproduce the germline sequence, and a read error may be involved. The chain is built from TRBV11-2 and TRBJ2-1; D perhaps matches TRBD1 (6 bases). The CDR3 has 13 amino acids. In germline, CDR1 is SGHAT, CDR2 FQNNGV. CDR3 coding DNA: TGTACCAGCGGCTTAGGACAGATTCTTGAGCAATTCTTC. Translated, it gives CTSGLGQILEQFF.

As concerns this clonotype: Without the conserved terminal phenylalanine or tryptophan, this CDR3 likely stems from a read error. The limits of the CDR3 on the DNA are not certain, so only TCRdb's listed CDR3 is given. The V call is TRBV29-1, the J call TRBJ2-2. The length of the CDR3 is 12 amino acids, counting both ends. The V gene's germline CDR1 is SQVTM and CDR2 ANQGSEA. The CDR3 region is CSVLAGTGELSL.

The chain recombines TRBV7-9 with TRBJ1-1, with a tentative D call TRBD1 (5 bases). Germline V gene lookup returns CDR1 SEHNR and CDR2 FQNEAQ (reference sequence). The CDR3 has 14 residues. The V gene lost 4 bases and the J gene lost 3 bases, with 12 bases spanning the gap. The CDR3 loop reads CASSSAGGDTEAFF. CDR3 nucleotides: TGTGCCAGCAGCTCCGCGGGGGGAGACACTGAAGCTTTCTTT.

With respect to this clonotype: The CDR3 ends on some other residue instead of the conserved phenylalanine or tryptophan, so this is likely a read error. V usage is TRBV6-1 and J usage is TRBJ2-1; D is ambiguous. Trimming shortened V by 10 bases and J by 0 bases, and 16 bases separated the two germline ends. The V gene's germline CDR1 is MNHNS and CDR2 SASEGT. The CDR3 is 15 amino acids. CDR3: CANTMADSSYNEQFL. The CDR3 DNA follows: TGTGCCAACACTATGGCGGATAGCTCCTACAATGAGCAGTTCTTG.

This clonotype was observed a handful of times. The CDR3 DNA follows: TGCGCCAGCAGCGAAGCTGGGGGGCCATCTGGAGCTTTCTTT. This encodes CASSEAGGPSGAFF. V is TRBV5-1 and J is TRBJ1-1, with D possibly TRBD1 on 6 matching bases. V lost 4 bases to trimming and J lost 10 bases, with 20 bases between them. The CDR3 totals 14 residues. The V gene's germline CDR1 is SGHRS and CDR2 YFSETQ.

With respect to this clonotype: Sequence at one end of the junction differs from germline and may be a read error. The chain couples TRBV6-5 to TRBJ1-1; D not resolved. CDR1 is MNHEY, CDR2 SVGAGI, per germline. The CDR3 totals 13 residues. CDR3 sequence (DNA): TGTGCCTGCAGTTACAATGGGGACACTGAAGCTTTCTTT. The encoded protein is CACSYNGDTEAFF.

V usage is TRBV7-3 and J usage is TRBJ2-3, with D maybe TRBD2 (6 bases). V lost 1 base to trimming and J lost 11 bases, with 25 bases between them. This CDR3 contains 17 residues. Germline V gives CDR1 SGHTA, CDR2 FQGTGA. The CDR3 loop is CASSLIGAGRSTHMQYF. Written as DNA, the CDR3 is TGTGCCAGCAGCTTAATAGGGGCGGGAAGGAGCACACATATGCAGTATTTT.

This clonotype showed up just a few times. The chain employs TRBV6-1 and TRBJ2-2; a possible D gene is TRBD2 (5 bases). CDR3 size: 17 residues. Between the trimmed V and J ends, which lost 4 bases and 3 bases, there was a span of 18 bases. Germline CDR1 MNHNS, CDR2 SASEGT. CDR3 loop: CASSVNRAGKDTGELFF. CDR3 DNA sequence: TGTGCCAGCAGTGTAAACCGTGCCGGGAAGGACACCGGGGAGCTGTTTTTT.

As regards this clonotype: Because the CDR3 is missing its conserved closing phenylalanine or tryptophan, this is likely a read error. The chain employs TRBV28 and TRBJ2-5, with no clear D. Deletions cut 7 bases from V and 0 bases from J, with 12 bases between. The CDR3 loop spans 14 amino acids. CDR1 and CDR2 (germline): MDHEN, SYDVKM. The CDR3 DNA reads TGTGCCAGCAATCCGCCCTACAACCAAGAGACCCAGTACTCC. It encodes CASNPPYNQETQYS.

Of note for this clonotype: At one boundary the junction diverges from the germline segment, which might be a read error. J is TRBJ2-7 and V is TRBV29-1, with D perhaps TRBD1 or TRBD2 (5 bases each). CDR1 SQVTM and CDR2 ANQGSEA come from the germline V gene. This CDR3 comprises 12 residues. CDR3 in amino acids: CSAGDPMCEQYF. The DNA of the CDR3 is TGCAGCGCCGGGGACCCTATGTGCGAGCAATACTTC.

This clonotype was detected ten times or more. This rearrangement joins TRBV4-3 to TRBJ2-7, with 7 bases aligning to TRBD2. Germline CDR1 reads LGHNA; CDR2 reads YSLEER. V lost 0 bases and J lost 3; bases outside the gene matches: 5. The CDR3 spans 15 residues. CDR3 protein: CASSQDRASGYEQYF. The CDR3 DNA follows: TGCGCCAGCAGCCAAGATCGGGCTAGCGGCTACGAGCAGTACTTC.

This clonotype was observed a few times. Here the CDR3 reads CASSPPPGVSGNTIYF. The CDR3 DNA reads TGTGCCAGCAGCCCACCCCCCGGCGTGAGTGGAAACACCATATATTTT. The chain combines TRBV7-9 with TRBJ1-3; D ambiguous. Germline CDR1 reads SEHNR; CDR2 reads FQNEAQ (reference sequence). The CDR3 extends over 16 amino acids. Between the trimmed V and J ends, which lost 5 bases and 3 bases, there was a span of 17 bases.

Many counts were recorded for this clonotype. The chain carries TRBV11-2 and TRBJ2-7; TRBD2 matches at 8 bases. Germline trimming cut 1 base from V and 3 bases from J; bases unmatched to any gene: 5. CDR1 and CDR2 from the germline V gene are SGHAT and FQNNGV. This CDR3 region has 15 residues. The CDR3 nucleotides read TGTGCCAGCAGCTTAGTTAGCGGGGTTGACTACGAGCAGTACTTC. Residues: CASSLVSGVDYEQYF.